Below are 5 T cell receptor beta chains sequenced from a single sample in a study of control samples from healthy donors and cancer patients. Repertoires were generated with immunoSEQ multiplex PCR, while TCRdb's copy carries only in-frame clones and drops some. Of under 200,000 clones in the sample, roughly 89% were seen once. Sequences were obtained from blood. The receptor source for this set is a woman in her thirties in good health.

V is TRBV12-3 or TRBV12-4 and J is TRBJ1-1, with TRBD1 matching over 8 bases. The CDR3 consists of 13 residues. V lost 5 bases and J lost 3; bases outside the gene matches: 2. The CDR3 region is CASSQQGDTEAFF. In DNA, the CDR3 is TGTGCCAGCAGTCAACAGGGGGACACTGAAGCTTTCTTT.

J is TRBJ1-6 and V is TRBV7-8; 9 nucleotides line up with TRBD1. The ends lost 5 bases at V and 7 bases at J; junction bases unmatched: 3. The CDR3 sequence is 14 residues long. Germline CDR1 is SGHVS and CDR2 is FQNEAQ. Here the CDR3 reads CASSTDRGNSPLHF. The CDR3 coding sequence is TGTGCCAGCAGCACCGACAGGGGGAATTCACCCCTCCACTTT.

In its sample, this clone was seen once. V and J are TRBV11-3 and TRBJ1-6, with D uncertain. CDR1 and CDR2 from the germline V gene are SGHNT and YENEEA. The CDR3 length is 14 residues. V was clipped by 1 base and J by 7 bases, with 8 bases between them. Here the CDR3 reads CASSLGGENSPLHF. CDR3 coding DNA: TGTGCCAGCAGCTTAGGTGGGGAGAATTCACCCCTCCACTTT.

The V and J genes are TRBV5-1 and TRBJ1-1, with 9 bases identical to TRBD1. J lost 3 bases, V lost 4 bases, and 4 bases had no gene match. The CDR3 spans 14 residues. Germline assignment: CDR1 SGHRS and CDR2 YFSETQ. The CDR3 reads CASSPGDRDTEAFF. The CDR3, as DNA: TGCGCCAGCAGCCCTGGGGACAGGGACACTGAAGCTTTCTTT.

This chain links TRBV7-9 with TRBJ1-6, with 10 bases lining up with TRBD1. The ends lost 4 bases at V and 4 bases at J; junction bases unmatched: 4. The CDR3 runs to 16 residues. Germline V CDR1 and CDR2: SEHNR, FQNEAQ (reference sequence). The CDR3 here is CASSSSDRGYNSPLHF. The CDR3 bases are TGTGCCAGCAGCTCCTCGGACAGGGGGTATAATTCACCCCTCCACTTT.